This entry lists 10 T cell receptor beta chains sequenced from one sample in a study of CXCR3-negative and CXCR3-positive naive CD8 T cells. Antigens of these TCRs are unknown. The study's findings and limits: CXCR3-positive naive cells had TRB CDR3s that were more hydrophobic than CXCR3-negative naive cells had.

Libraries were UMI-labeled 5' RACE TRB cDNA. From its re-call of the 5' RACE reads, TCRdb lists each CDR3 protein once, without DNA. This repertoire comprises about 98,000 distinct CDR3 sequences; its ten largest clones make up approximately 1.1%. Specimen: naive CXCR3+ CD8+ T cells from blood. The subset was: CD45RO-CCR7+CD27+CD95- naive CD8+ T cells expressing CXCR3 (TNR3+). The receptor set was obtained from a human donor in good health. Some clones in this sample may be carry-over from other donors' samples.

V and J are TRBV29-1 and TRBJ2-1; as DNA is missing, the TRBD2 call by TCRdb cannot be tested. Germline loops: CDR1 SQVTM, CDR2 ANQGSEA. The CDR3 runs to 15 residues. The CDR3 sequence: CSVEIAGGYPNEQFF.

This chain uses TRBV7-6 with TRBJ2-2. Germline V gene data show CDR1 as SGHVS and CDR2 as FNYEAQ. This CDR3 has 11 amino acids. The CDR3: CASLESGELFF.

V is TRBV7-3 and J is TRBJ2-1; the TCRdb D gene call, TRBD2, has no DNA to confirm it. The CDR3 length is 15 residues. CDR1 is SGHTA and CDR2 is FQGTGA in the germline V gene. CDR3 sequence: CASSLLGGPGNEQFF.

V is TRBV5-1 and J is TRBJ2-7. This CDR3 is 12 amino acids long. CDR1 is SGHRS, CDR2 YFSETQ, per germline. The CDR3 loop is CASALKPYEQYF.

This rearrangement joins TRBV19 to TRBJ2-7; checking the TCRdb D call of TRBD1 is not possible without DNA. The germline CDR1 and CDR2 sequences are LNHDA and SQIVND (reference sequence). This CDR3 comprises 16 residues. CDR3: CASSIDLGRGGYEQYF.

This chain uses TRBV18 with TRBJ2-7. CDR3 size: 17 residues. The germline gives CDR1 KGHSH, CDR2 LQKENI. CDR3 residues: CASSPTTLGRGLYEQYF.

The chain couples TRBV6-4 to TRBJ2-1; with no DNA, the TCRdb D assignment of TRBD2 cannot be verified. Germline CDR1 reads MRHNA; CDR2 reads SNTAGT. This CDR3 comprises 14 residues. The CDR3 sequence: CASSDSLGTSKQFF.

J is TRBJ2-7 and V is TRBV14. The CDR3 length is 14 residues. Per germline, CDR1 SGHDN and CDR2 FVKESK. The CDR3 loop is CASSQPTSAYEQYF.

The chain's CDR3 is CASSLEGPSYEQYF. The chain joins TRBV27 to TRBJ2-7; TCRdb outputs TRBD2, but without DNA this stays unchecked. CDR3 length equals 14 residues. In germline, CDR1 is MNHEY, CDR2 SMNVEV (reference sequence).

This chain joins TRBV7-9 and TRBJ2-1; no DNA is available, so the TRBD1 call from TCRdb remains unchecked. The CDR3 is 16 amino acids. Germline lookup yields CDR1 SEHNR and CDR2 FQNEAQ (reference sequence). CDR3 in amino acids: CASTFSGTGKNNEQFF.